One and the same sample provided the 32 T cell receptor beta chains below, sequenced in a study of blood T cells in healthy people across ages. A second PCR of about 6 to 12 cycles used a sample-barcoded 5' primer and a J-beta primer mix. TCRdb passed the 5' RACE reads through MiXCR, listing each CDR3 protein once. The data contain about 1.1 million distinct CDR3 sequences, 30% to 40% of them singletons. Sequenced input: blood. The receptors here all came from a young man in good health.

The gene calls are TRBV27 and TRBJ1-2, with 8 positions matching TRBD1. CDR1 and CDR2 from the germline V gene are MNHEY and SMNVEV (reference sequence). V shed 5 bases and J 3 bases; nucleotides not matched to a gene: 17. CDR3 length: 18 residues. The CDR3, as DNA: TGTGCCAGCAGTCCCTATCGGACAGGGAGGGACAGTGACTATGGCTACACCTTC. This sequence encodes CASSPYRTGRDSDYGYTF.

In this sample, this clonotype turned up a few times. V is TRBV30 and J is TRBJ1-1, with 8 nucleotides matching TRBD1. V lost 2 bases and J lost 3; bases outside the gene matches: 5. The CDR3 covers 14 residues. Germline V gene sequence: CDR1 GTSNPN, CDR2 SVGIG (reference sequence). The CDR3 sequence: CAWSTTGGYTEAFF. The CDR3, as DNA: TGTGCCTGGAGTACTACAGGGGGTTACACTGAAGCTTTCTTT.

The CDR3 sequence is CASSGHGYSPLHF. The CDR3 bases are TGTGCCAGCAGTGGCCACGGGTATTCACCCCTCCACTTT. This rearrangement joins TRBV6-2 or TRBV6-3 to TRBJ1-6; D unresolved. This CDR3 has 13 residues. Looked up from germline, CDR1 is MNHEY and CDR2 is SVGEGT. V lost 5 bases to trimming and J lost 8 bases, with 10 bases between them.

This clonotype was picked up a small number of times. This chain joins TRBV5-8 and TRBJ2-1; D is unresolved. V was pared by 4 bases and J by 5 bases, with 16 bases between. There are 15 residues in the CDR3. Germline values: CDR1 SGHTS, CDR2 YDEGEE. Written as DNA, the CDR3 is TGTGCCAGCAGCCCTTATTGGGGTCTTCACAATGAGCAGTTCTTC. Its translation is CASSPYWGLHNEQFF.

Of note for this clonotype: A single base separates this from a much larger clone, so it may be a read error. The gene calls are TRBV12-3 or TRBV12-4 and TRBJ2-1; D is uncertain. The CDR3 has 15 amino acids. CDR3 loop: CANSLIQPSYNEQFF. The CDR3 nucleotides read TGTGCCAACAGTTTAATACAGCCGTCCTACAATGAGCAGTTCTTC.

This clonotype was counted only a few times. The chain is built from TRBV12-3 or TRBV12-4 and TRBJ2-4; D possibly uses TRBD1 or TRBD2 (5 bases each). CDR3 size: 11 residues. V dropped 6 bases and J dropped 16 bases, with 16 bases sitting between them. In DNA, the CDR3 is TGTGCCAGCAGGAGGGACGGACTGAATTACTTC. Its translation is CASRRDGLNYF.

The chain is built from TRBV3-1 and TRBJ2-2, with TRBD1 identical over 7 bases. V lost 4 bases to trimming and J lost 6 bases; unmatched junction nucleotides: 14. CDR1 and CDR2 from the germline V gene are LGHDT and YNNKEL (reference sequence). CDR3 length: 17 residues. The CDR3 region is CASSLLFLDRVAGELFF. CDR3 nucleotides: TGTGCCAGCAGCCTATTGTTCCTTGACAGGGTCGCCGGGGAGCTGTTTTTT.

The chain uses TRBV29-1 and TRBJ2-1; maybe TRBD2 (5 bases). The CDR3 runs 15 residues. CDR1 and CDR2 (germline): SQVTM, ANQGSEA. Between the trimmed V and J ends, which lost 2 bases and 6 bases, there was a span of 17 bases. The DNA for the CDR3 is TGCAGCGTTGAACAGTTCGTTGACGGAGGCAATGAGCAGTTCTTC. Translation: CSVEQFVDGGNEQFF.

V is TRBV5-1 and J is TRBJ2-3; 7 nucleotides agree with TRBD2. V lost 3 bases to trimming and J lost 4 bases; unmatched junction nucleotides: 5. This CDR3 comprises 14 residues. Germline assignment: CDR1 SGHRS and CDR2 YFSETQ. The CDR3 spells CASSWSSGADTQYF. CDR3 bases: TGCGCCAGCAGCTGGTCTAGCGGAGCAGATACGCAGTATTTT.

The V gene is TRBV12-3 or TRBV12-4, the J gene TRBJ1-2; 7 nucleotides agree with TRBD1. The CDR3 runs 13 residues. V lost 7 bases and J lost 6; bases outside the gene matches: 8. CDR3 nucleotide sequence: TGTGCCAGCAACACAGGGGAATGGAATGGCTACACCTTC. Translating gives CASNTGEWNGYTF.

The chain has TRBV24-1 and TRBJ1-2, with 8 nucleotides matching TRBD1. After removal of 5 bases from V and 4 bases from J, the junction contained 2 bases not matched to a gene. The germline V gene has CDR1 KGHDR and CDR2 SFDVKD. The CDR3 is 13 residues long. The CDR3 DNA sequence: TGTGCCACCAGTGGAGGGACAGGCTATGGCTACACCTTC. It is translated as CATSGGTGYGYTF.

V is TRBV4-2 and J is TRBJ2-3, with D perhaps TRBD2 (5 bases). The germline V gene encodes CDR1 LGHNA and CDR2 YNFKEQ. V shed 1 base and J shed 2 bases, with 10 bases lying between them. The CDR3 is 15 residues long. The CDR3 reads CASSQVVRDTDTQYF. CDR3 nucleotide sequence: TGTGCCAGCAGCCAAGTCGTGAGGGACACAGATACGCAGTATTTT.

This clonotype occurred a few times. The chain carries TRBV5-1 and TRBJ1-1, with D maybe TRBD1 (6 bases). Per the germline V gene, CDR1 is SGHRS and CDR2 is YFSETQ. CDR3 length equals 16 residues. V lost 0 bases, J lost 0 bases, and 12 bases lay in between. This CDR3 is CASSLASDRLNTEAFF. CDR3 coding DNA: TGCGCCAGCAGCTTGGCCAGTGACAGGCTGAACACTGAAGCTTTCTTT. Full variable domain (rest looked up from reference TRBV5-1 and TRBJ1-1): KAGVTQTPRYLIKTRGQQVTLSCSPISGHRSVSWYQQTPGQGLQFLFEYFSETQRNKGNFPGRFSGRQFSNSRSEMNVSTLELGDSALYLCASSLASDRLNTEAFFGQGTRLTVV.

J is TRBJ1-1 and V is TRBV2; 9 bases align to TRBD1. V lost 1 base and J lost 3; bases outside the gene matches: 9. The CDR3 extends over 17 amino acids. Germline values: CDR1 SNHLY, CDR2 FYNNEI. Here the CDR3 DNA reads TGTGCCAGCAGTGAAGAGGTGGGACAGGGTTGGCACACTGAAGCTTTCTTT. Protein sequence: CASSEEVGQGWHTEAFF.

This clonotype occurred a few times. The chain carries TRBV2 and TRBJ1-2; D call uncertain. Germline values: CDR1 SNHLY, CDR2 FYNNEI. This CDR3 is built from 15 residues. Trimming took off 2 bases at V and 7 bases at J, with 17 bases between the two ends. In nucleotides, the CDR3 is TGTGCCAGCAGTGAACTAGGGCTTCGGGCCAGTGGCTACACCTTC. Translation: CASSELGLRASGYTF.

The chain carries TRBV9 and TRBJ2-1, with D perhaps assigned TRBD1 or TRBD2 (5 bases each). Trimming cost V 3 bases and J 0 bases, with 10 bases left between them. CDR3 length equals 15 residues. Germline assignment: CDR1 SGDLS and CDR2 YYNGEE. For the CDR3, the DNA is TGTGCCAGCAGCGGAGGGACGGTCTCCTACAATGAGCAGTTCTTC. This codes for CASSGGTVSYNEQFF. The whole variable domain, filled in from reference TRBV9 and TRBJ2-1, reads DSGVTQTPKHLITATGQRVTLRCSPRSGDLSVYWYQQSLDQGLQFLIQYYNGEERAKGNILERFSAQQFPDLHSELNLSSLELGDSALYFCASSGGTVSYNEQFFGPGTRLTVL.

The chain joins TRBV5-1 to TRBJ1-1; D is unresolved. There are 14 residues in the CDR3. Between the trimmed V and J ends, which lost 0 bases and 4 bases, there was a span of 10 bases. Germline loops: CDR1 SGHRS, CDR2 YFSETQ. The chain's CDR3 is CASSLVPGSTEAFF. CDR3 coding DNA: TGCGCCAGCAGCTTGGTTCCGGGGAGCACTGAAGCTTTCTTT. Filled out from reference TRBV5-1 and TRBJ1-1, the complete variable domain reads KAGVTQTPRYLIKTRGQQVTLSCSPISGHRSVSWYQQTPGQGLQFLFEYFSETQRNKGNFPGRFSGRQFSNSRSEMNVSTLELGDSALYLCASSLVPGSTEAFFGQGTRLTVV.

The chain has TRBV19 and TRBJ2-4; 8 nucleotides line up with TRBD2. The CDR3 extends over 17 amino acids. The V and J ends lost 4 bases and 0 bases, in that order; junction bases with no gene match: 8. The germline V gene has CDR1 LNHDA and CDR2 SQIVND (reference sequence). As DNA, the CDR3 is TGTGCCAGTAGTACTAGCGGGTTTACACTAGCCAAAAACATTCAGTACTTC. It yields the protein CASSTSGFTLAKNIQYF. The whole variable domain, filled in from reference TRBV19 and TRBJ2-4, reads DGGITQSPKYLFRKEGQNVTLSCEQNLNHDAMYWYRQDPGQGLRLIYYSQIVNDFQKGDIAEGYSVSREKKESFPLTVTSAQKNPTAFYLCASSTSGFTLAKNIQYFGAGTRLSVL.

This clonotype has more than one count but fewer than ten. The chain uses TRBV10-3 and TRBJ1-4; possibly TRBD1 for D (6 bases). V was shortened by 7 bases and J by 6 bases, with 15 bases between the two germline ends. The CDR3 runs 14 residues. The germline V gene has CDR1 ENHRY and CDR2 SYGVKD. CDR3 region: CAITPGGTHEKLFF. CDR3 nucleotides: TGTGCCATCACCCCTGGAGGGACACATGAAAAACTGTTTTTT.

The gene calls are TRBV4-2 and TRBJ2-3, with a weak D call TRBD2 (7 bases). V lost 3 bases and J lost 1, with 23 bases in between. The CDR3 spans 19 residues. Germline CDR1 LGHNA, CDR2 YNFKEQ. In DNA form, the CDR3 reads TGTGCCAGCAGCCATCAGGCGGGGGCTGCCATCCAGGGCACAGATACGCAGTATTTT. It codes for CASSHQAGAAIQGTDTQYF.

The chain combines TRBV19 with TRBJ2-2; D not resolved. Germline loops: CDR1 LNHDA, CDR2 SQIVND (reference sequence). V was pared by 4 bases and J by 4 bases, with 22 bases between. The CDR3 loop spans 18 amino acids. In nucleotides, the CDR3 is TGTGCCAGTAGTACTCGGACGCTGCCTAGGGTGCGCACCGGGGAGCTGTTTTTT. This encodes CASSTRTLPRVRTGELFF.

This clonotype was counted a few times. The chain couples TRBV27 to TRBJ1-6; D might be TRBD1 (5 bases). Deletions cut 3 bases from V and 2 bases from J, with 5 bases between. This CDR3 region has 14 residues. Germline lookup yields CDR1 MNHEY and CDR2 SMNVEV (reference sequence). The CDR3 coding sequence is TGTGCCAGCAGTTTGGGGGCCTATAATTCACCCCTCCACTTT. It yields the protein CASSLGAYNSPLHF.

The chain joins TRBV7-2 to TRBJ2-2; the match to TRBD1 covers 8 bases. V was pared by 4 bases and J by 5 bases, with 9 bases of the junction left unmatched. Per germline, CDR1 SGHTA and CDR2 FQGNSA. The CDR3 is 16 residues long. The CDR3 spells CASSYLRDRQTGELFF. The CDR3 DNA follows: TGTGCCAGCAGCTATCTCCGGGACAGGCAAACCGGGGAGCTGTTTTTT.

Points on this clonotype: The junction departs from the called germline gene at one end, perhaps through a read error. The chain employs TRBV7-9 and TRBJ1-2, with TRBD1 matching over 8 bases. The germline V gene encodes CDR1 SEHNR and CDR2 FQNEAQ (reference sequence). This CDR3 has 13 residues. CDR3 coding DNA: TGTGCCGGCAGCCCTCAGGGGGCCAGGGGCTACACCTTC. Translated: CAGSPQGARGYTF.

The chain is built from TRBV7-2 and TRBJ1-2; D unclear. CDR1 is SGHTA and CDR2 is FQGNSA in the germline V gene. V was cut by 1 base and J by 6 bases, with 9 bases left in between. The CDR3 totals 13 residues. CDR3 loop: CASSLDFNDGYTF. In DNA form, the CDR3 reads TGTGCCAGCAGCTTAGACTTCAACGATGGCTACACCTTC.

The rearrangement uses TRBV12-3 or TRBV12-4 and TRBJ2-4; D is tentatively TRBD1 or TRBD2 (5 bases each). V lost 5 bases to trimming and J lost 5 bases, with 16 bases between them. This CDR3 is 15 amino acids long. The CDR3 region has the DNA TGTGCCAGCAGTCCCGGGACCTCACGACAAAACATTCAGTACTTC. It encodes CASSPGTSRQNIQYF.

The V and J genes are TRBV13 and TRBJ2-2, with D uncertain. The CDR3 length is 15 residues. V lost 2 bases and J 1 base, leaving 8 bases between the germline ends. Germline assignment: CDR1 PRHDT and CDR2 FYEKMQ (reference sequence). The CDR3 DNA is TGTGCCAGCAGCTTATCGTCCTTGAACACCGGGGAGCTGTTTTTT. Protein product: CASSLSSLNTGELFF.

This chain connects TRBV4-1 to TRBJ1-6, with D maybe TRBD1 (6 bases). Trimming shortened V by 5 bases and J by 6 bases, and 11 bases separated the two germline ends. The CDR3 has 14 amino acids. Germline V lookup: CDR1 MGHRA, CDR2 YSYEKL. CDR3 nucleotides: TGCGCCAGCAGCGACCGGGACACTAATTCACCCCTCCACTTT. Amino acids: CASSDRDTNSPLHF.

This chain joins TRBV7-2 and TRBJ2-5, with D perhaps TRBD1 or TRBD2 (6 bases each). The CDR3 is made up of 14 amino acids. V was trimmed by 0 bases and J by 11 bases, leaving 16 bases between them. Germline CDR1 is SGHTA and CDR2 is FQGNSA. The CDR3 nucleotides are TGTGCCAGCAGCTTAGCACAAGGGGGGAATGAGCAGTACTTC. Translating gives CASSLAQGGNEQYF.

V gene TRBV6-5 combines with J gene TRBJ1-3, with 7 positions matching TRBD1. This CDR3 spans 14 amino acids. The J segment lost 6 bases and the V segment lost 7 bases, leaving 9 bases of the junction unmatched. Looked up from germline, CDR1 is MNHEY and CDR2 is SVGAGI. CDR3 region: CASKTGTALNTIYF. CDR3 nucleotide sequence: TGTGCCAGCAAAACCGGGACAGCATTAAACACCATATATTTT.

The rearrangement links TRBV3-1 to TRBJ2-1, with 10 bases that match TRBD1. Trimming took 0 bases from V and 8 from J; bases not matched to a gene: 7. CDR1 LGHDT and CDR2 YNNKEL come from the germline V gene (reference sequence). The CDR3 covers 16 residues. The DNA for the CDR3 is TGTGCCAGCAGCCAAGAACCGGGACAGGGGTGGGATGAGCAGTTCTTC. Translating it yields CASSQEPGQGWDEQFF.

This clonotype has a handful of counts. V and J are TRBV7-9 and TRBJ1-2; D gene uncertain. V was cut by 7 bases and J by 4 bases, with 16 bases left in between. Germline loops: CDR1 SEHNR, CDR2 FQNEAQ (reference sequence). The CDR3 is 14 residues long. Written as DNA, the CDR3 is TGTGCCAGCAACGGTGTTGGACCGCTCTATGGCTACACCTTC. It translates to CASNGVGPLYGYTF. Full variable domain (outside the CDR3, taken from reference TRBV7-9 and TRBJ1-2): DTGVSQNPRHKITKRGQNVTFRCDPISEHNRLYWYRQTLGQGPEFLTYFQNEAQLEKSRLLSDRFSAERPKGSFSTLEIQRTEQGDSAMYLCASNGVGPLYGYTFGSGTRLTVV.